The 13 T cell receptor beta chains given below trace back to one sample, sequenced in a study of cytomegalovirus exposure and HLA in healthy donors. Sequenced by immunoSEQ multiplex PCR; TCRdb stores in-frame clones only, minus some. Found here are around 300,000 clones, approximately 86% of them singletons; the top ten hold approximately 0.9%. The sequencing sample was made of PBMCs. These receptors all come from a man younger than 40 in good health and CMV-seronegative.

This clone was counted a few times. The V call is TRBV6-5, the J call TRBJ1-6; maybe TRBD1 (5 bases). Germline V lookup: CDR1 MNHEY, CDR2 SVGAGI. The CDR3 extends over 14 amino acids. V gave up 2 bases and J gave up 5 bases, with 7 bases separating them. The CDR3 spells CASSYGTHNSPLHF. In DNA, the CDR3 is TGTGCCAGCAGTTACGGGACTCATAATTCACCCCTCCACTTT.

The V call is TRBV6-5, the J call TRBJ1-1; 9 bases fit TRBD1. V shed 7 bases and J 9 bases; nucleotides not matched to a gene: 9. The germline V gene has CDR1 MNHEY and CDR2 SVGAGI. This CDR3 has 13 residues. CDR3 DNA: TGTGCCAGCACTCACTGGGACAGGGAGAAAGCTTTCTTT. Protein sequence: CASTHWDREKAFF.

The chain links TRBV5-6 to TRBJ2-3; 7 bases align to TRBD2. CDR1 is SGHDT and CDR2 is YYEEEE in the germline V gene. The CDR3 covers 14 residues. J gave up 6 bases and V 2 bases, and 6 bases lay outside the gene matches. Written as DNA, the CDR3 is TGTGCCAGCAGCTTCCCCTGGGGGGGTGATACGCAGTATTTT. It translates to CASSFPWGGDTQYF.

This chain joins TRBV25-1 and TRBJ2-3; perhaps TRBD1 as D (6 bases). Germline V gene lookup returns CDR1 MGHDK and CDR2 SYGVNS. The CDR3 sequence is 14 residues long. Trimming cost V 6 bases and J 1 base, with 11 bases left between them. The CDR3: CASSPRQGTDTQYF. The CDR3 nucleotides are TGTGCCAGCAGCCCCCGACAGGGCACAGATACGCAGTATTTT.

The genes are TRBV18 and TRBJ1-1; possibly TRBD1 for D (5 bases). CDR3 length equals 15 residues. From germline, CDR1 is KGHSH and CDR2 LQKENI. The germline V and J ends were trimmed by 1 base and 5 bases, with 14 bases remaining between them. Here the CDR3 reads CASSPLPPDITEAFF. As DNA, the CDR3 is TGTGCCAGCTCACCACTCCCCCCGGACATTACTGAAGCTTTCTTT.

This clone was detected ten times or more. This chain links TRBV2 with TRBJ2-3; D might be TRBD1 (6 bases). Looked up from germline, CDR1 is SNHLY and CDR2 is FYNNEI. Deletions cut 1 base from V and 3 bases from J, with 8 bases between. This CDR3 contains 14 residues. Here the CDR3 DNA reads TGTGCCAGCAGTGAAGGACAGGTAACAGATACGCAGTATTTT. The encoded protein is CASSEGQVTDTQYF.

This chain connects TRBV10-1 to TRBJ1-2, with D maybe TRBD1 (5 bases). Germline values: CDR1 WNHNN, CDR2 SYGVQD (reference sequence). This CDR3 comprises 14 residues. Trimming left V 3 bases short and J 6 bases short, with 14 bases between. The CDR3 reads CASSETGRLNGYTF. Here the CDR3 DNA reads TGCGCCAGCAGTGAAACAGGCCGCCTGAATGGCTACACCTTC.

V usage is TRBV11-2 and J usage is TRBJ2-7; D perhaps matches TRBD1 (5 bases). Germline-derived CDR1 and CDR2 are SGHAT and FQNNGV. V gave up 5 bases and J gave up 1 base, with 12 bases separating them. The CDR3 spans 14 residues. The CDR3 coding sequence is TGTGCCAGCAGCCTTCCAGGGAAGTCCTACGAGCAGTACTTC. Protein product: CASSLPGKSYEQYF. Full variable domain (rest looked up from reference TRBV11-2 and TRBJ2-7): EAGVAQSPRYKIIEKRQSVAFWCNPISGHATLYWYQQILGQGPKLLIQFQNNGVVDDSQLPKDRFSAERLKGVDSTLKIQPAKLEDSAVYLCASSLPGKSYEQYFGPGTRLTVT.

J is TRBJ2-3 and V is TRBV5-4, with a possible D match to TRBD2 (5 bases). CDR1 is SGHNT and CDR2 is YYREEE in the germline V gene (reference sequence). The germline V and J ends were trimmed by 4 bases and 6 bases, with 18 bases remaining between them. This CDR3 has 15 residues. The CDR3 region is CASSGREIKADTQYF. Here the CDR3 DNA reads TGTGCCAGCAGCGGTCGGGAAATCAAGGCGGATACGCAGTATTTT. Combining the CDR3 with reference TRBV5-4 and TRBJ2-3 gives the whole variable domain ETGVTQSPTHLIKTRGQQVTLRCSSQSGHNTVSWYQQALGQGPQFIFQYYREEENGRGNFPPRFSGLQFPNYSSELNVNALELDDSALYLCASSGREIKADTQYFGPGTRLTVL.

The chain is built from TRBV6-6 and TRBJ2-1, with D unresolved. V lost 0 bases to trimming and J lost 9 bases, with 12 bases between them. Germline CDR1 reads MNHNY; CDR2 reads SVGAGI (reference sequence). This CDR3 comprises 14 residues. CDR3 loop: CASSYSMVGSEQFF. CDR3 sequence (DNA): TGTGCCAGCAGTTACTCGATGGTCGGTAGTGAGCAGTTCTTC.

The chain recombines TRBV18 with TRBJ2-3; TRBD1 matches 9 bases. V dropped 5 bases and J dropped 2; count of bases not matched to a gene: 8. The CDR3 is 16 amino acids. CDR1 is KGHSH and CDR2 is LQKENI in the germline V gene. CDR3 sequence: CASSFSGTGNTDTQYF. The CDR3 bases are TGTGCCAGCTCATTCTCCGGGACAGGGAACACAGATACGCAGTATTTT. The entire variable domain, with the rest obtained from reference TRBV18 and TRBJ2-3, is as follows: NAGVMQNPRHLVRRRGQEARLRCSPMKGHSHVYWYRQLPEEGLKFMVYLQKENIIDESGMPKERFSAEFPKEGPSILRIQQVVRGDSAAYFCASSFSGTGNTDTQYFGPGTRLTVL.

The rearrangement uses TRBV7-8 and TRBJ1-2; D uncertain. The V gene lost 0 bases and the J gene lost 11 bases, with 7 bases spanning the gap. The CDR3 runs to 11 residues. Germline-derived CDR1 and CDR2 are SGHVS and FQNEAQ. The CDR3 reads CASSLAHEYTF. DNA of the CDR3: TGTGCCAGCAGCTTAGCACATGAATACACCTTC.

V is TRBV4-1 and J is TRBJ1-5, with D tentatively TRBD1 (6 bases). The V gene's germline CDR1 is MGHRA and CDR2 YSYEKL. Trimming took 0 bases from V and 4 from J, leaving 7 bases between them. There are 14 residues in the CDR3. DNA of the CDR3: TGCGCCAGCAGCCAAGATAGGGGGAATCAGCCCCAGCATTTT. Its protein is CASSQDRGNQPQHF.